The clone carrying this T cell receptor (beta chain) occurred a few times. As part of library construction, unique molecular identifiers were attached to individual cDNA molecules. In TCRdb, the 5' RACE reads were re-called with MiXCR into one record per CDR3 protein. The data show some 88,000 distinct CDR3 sequences, approximately 16% seen once. V was cut by 2 bases and J by 1 base, with 3 bases left in between. The V gene's germline CDR1 is MNHNY and CDR2 SVGAGI (reference sequence). CDR3 length: 13 residues. The data belong to a study of early T cells in non-severe SARS-CoV-2 infection. The chain links TRBV6-6 to TRBJ1-5; D uncertain. This receptor was identified in an adult who was a healthcare worker with PCR-confirmed SARS-CoV-2 infection or an uninfected control (not recorded which). The input for sequencing was whole blood, taken at baseline. CDR3 nucleotides: TGTGCCAGCAGTTACAAAAGCAATCAGCCCCAGCATTTT. This codes for CASSYKSNQPQHF.